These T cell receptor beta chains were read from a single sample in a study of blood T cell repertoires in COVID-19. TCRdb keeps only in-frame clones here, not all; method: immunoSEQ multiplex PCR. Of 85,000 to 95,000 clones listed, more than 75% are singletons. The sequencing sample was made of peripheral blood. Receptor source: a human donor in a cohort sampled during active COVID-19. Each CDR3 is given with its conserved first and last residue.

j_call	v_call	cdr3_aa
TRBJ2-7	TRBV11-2	CASSLVPRFQGPYCEQYF
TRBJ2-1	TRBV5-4	CASSRLAGRWFF
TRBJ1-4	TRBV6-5	CASSRPGTGVEKLFF
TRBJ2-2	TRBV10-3	CAISDLREGNTGELFF
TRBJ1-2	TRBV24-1	CATEGDTDGYTF
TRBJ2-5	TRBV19	CASSLGQGVETQYF
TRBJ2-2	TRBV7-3	CASAGSNTGELFF
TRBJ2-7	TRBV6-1	CASSEDRGIDEQYF
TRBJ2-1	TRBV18	CASSPGRDTTGNEQFF
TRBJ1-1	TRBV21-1	CASSRGGVNTEAFF
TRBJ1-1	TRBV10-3	CAISEHVREANTEAFF
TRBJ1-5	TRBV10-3	CAISETLGTGVSNQPQHF
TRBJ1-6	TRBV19	CASSIAGQGANSPLHF
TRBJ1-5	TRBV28	CASSLSGVSNQPQHF
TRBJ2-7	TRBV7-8	CASSLRQGPSYEQYF
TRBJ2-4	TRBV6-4	CASSVERGVPIQYF
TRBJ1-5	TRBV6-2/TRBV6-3	CASNPTGVDQPQHF
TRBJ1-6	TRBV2	CASSHGGGSANSPLHF
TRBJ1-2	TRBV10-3	CAMSGTPTGYTF
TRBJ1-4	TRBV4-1	CASSRTGTNEKLFF
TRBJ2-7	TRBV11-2	CASSLLAGDKEQYF
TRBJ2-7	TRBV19	CASSGGLGVNEQYF
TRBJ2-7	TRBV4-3	CASSQVTGREQYF